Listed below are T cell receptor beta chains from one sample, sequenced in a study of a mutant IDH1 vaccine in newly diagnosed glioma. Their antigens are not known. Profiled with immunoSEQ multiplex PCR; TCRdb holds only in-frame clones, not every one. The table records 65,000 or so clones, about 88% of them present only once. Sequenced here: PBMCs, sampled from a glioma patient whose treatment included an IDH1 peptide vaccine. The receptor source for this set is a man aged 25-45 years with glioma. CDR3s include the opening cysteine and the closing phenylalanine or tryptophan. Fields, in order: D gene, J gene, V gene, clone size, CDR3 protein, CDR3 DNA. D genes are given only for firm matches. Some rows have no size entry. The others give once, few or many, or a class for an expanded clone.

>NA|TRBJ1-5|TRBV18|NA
CASSSEGVRQPQHF
TGTGCCAGCTCATCGGAGGGGGTCCGGCAGCCCCAGCATTTT
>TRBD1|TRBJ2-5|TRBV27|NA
CASSDRGRETQYF
TGTGCCAGCAGCGACAGGGGTAGGGAGACCCAGTACTTC
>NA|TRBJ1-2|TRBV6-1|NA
CASSESQGYGYTF
TGTGCCAGCAGTGAAAGTCAGGGCTATGGCTACACCTTC
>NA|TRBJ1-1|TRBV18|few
CASSPSQANTEAFF
TGTGCCAGCTCACCAAGCCAGGCTAACACTGAAGCTTTCTTT
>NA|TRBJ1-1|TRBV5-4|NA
CASSSGTKNTEAFF
TGTGCCAGCAGCTCCGGGACAAAGAACACTGAAGCTTTCTTT
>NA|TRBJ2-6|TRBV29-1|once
CSVASSGANVLTF
TGCAGCGTTGCCAGCTCTGGGGCCAACGTCCTGACTTTC
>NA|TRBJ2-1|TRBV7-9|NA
CASSPQASSYNEQFF
TGTGCCAGCAGCCCTCAGGCGAGCTCCTACAATGAGCAGTTCTTC
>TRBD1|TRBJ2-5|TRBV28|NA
CASSSRQGLQETQYF
TGTGCCAGCAGTTCACGACAGGGTCTCCAAGAGACCCAGTACTTC
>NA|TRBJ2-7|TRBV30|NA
CAWTRQNYEQYF
TGTGCCTGGACTAGGCAGAACTACGAGCAGTACTTC
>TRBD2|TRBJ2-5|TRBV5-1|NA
CASSYYRAGGEETQYF
TGCGCCAGCAGCTACTATCGAGCGGGGGGAGAGGAGACCCAGTACTTC
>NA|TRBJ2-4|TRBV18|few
CASSPDRGAKNIQYF
TGTGCCAGCTCACCCGATAGGGGGGCCAAAAACATTCAGTACTTC
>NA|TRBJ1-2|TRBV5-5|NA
CASSSTGKKYGYTF
TGTGCCAGCAGCTCCACCGGGAAGAAATATGGCTACACCTTC
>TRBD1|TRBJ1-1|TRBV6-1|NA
CASSQTGGSTEAFF
TGTGCCAGCAGTCAGACAGGGGGCTCGACTGAAGCTTTCTTT
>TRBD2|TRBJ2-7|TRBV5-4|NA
CASSPRAGSSSYEQYF
TGTGCCAGCAGCCCAAGAGCGGGGTCGAGCTCCTACGAGCAGTACTTC
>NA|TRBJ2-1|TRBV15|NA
CATRASGLLDNEQFF
TGTGCCACCAGGGCTTCGGGACTCCTAGACAATGAGCAGTTCTTC
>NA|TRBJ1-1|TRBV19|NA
CASSPRSRNTEAFF
TGTGCCAGTAGTCCCCGGAGTAGGAACACTGAAGCTTTCTTT
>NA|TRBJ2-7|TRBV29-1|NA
CSVARQSSYEQYF
TGCAGCGTTGCCCGACAGAGCTCCTACGAGCAGTACTTC
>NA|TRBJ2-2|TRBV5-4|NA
CASSWTDYTGELFF
TGTGCCAGCAGCTGGACAGACTACACCGGGGAGCTGTTTTTT
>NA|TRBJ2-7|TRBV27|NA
CASSSPLRGPGEQYF
TGTGCCAGCAGTTCCCCACTCCGGGGCCCAGGGGAGCAGTACTTC
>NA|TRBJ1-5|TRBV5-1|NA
CASSLGWGSNQPQHF
TGCGCCAGCAGCTTGGGGTGGGGAAGCAATCAGCCCCAGCATTTT
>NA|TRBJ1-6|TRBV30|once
CAWSTSRALHF
TGTGCCTGGAGTACGAGTCGGGCCCTCCACTTT
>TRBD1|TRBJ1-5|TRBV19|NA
CASSTRDRGFNQPQHF
TGTGCCAGTAGTACACGGGACAGGGGTTTTAATCAGCCCCAGCATTTT
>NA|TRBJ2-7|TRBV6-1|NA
CASNSRGNYEQYF
TGTGCCAGCAATTCCAGGGGCAACTACGAGCAGTACTTC
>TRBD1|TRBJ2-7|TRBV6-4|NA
CASLRTGGASYEQYF
TGTGCCAGCCTGAGGACAGGGGGCGCGTCCTACGAGCAGTACTTC
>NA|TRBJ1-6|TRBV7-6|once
CASSLGGASYNSPLHF
TGTGCCAGCAGCTTAGGGGGGGCGTCCTATAATTCACCCCTCCACTTT
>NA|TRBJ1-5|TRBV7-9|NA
CASSLPGAPGQAQHF
TGTGCCAGCAGCTTACCAGGGGCCCCTGGTCAGGCCCAGCATTTT
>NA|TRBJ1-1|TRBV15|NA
CATSRDGNGGLEAFF
TGTGCCACCAGCAGAGATGGTAACGGGGGGCTTGAAGCTTTCTTT
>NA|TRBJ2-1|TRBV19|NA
CASTESYNEQFF
TGTGCCAGTACCGAGAGTTACAATGAGCAGTTCTTC
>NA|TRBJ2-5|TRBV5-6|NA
CASSLVQGSGETQYF
TGTGCCAGCAGCTTGGTTCAGGGATCGGGGGAGACCCAGTACTTC
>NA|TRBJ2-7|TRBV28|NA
CASSLFQRPYEQYF
TGTGCCAGCAGTTTATTTCAGCGCCCCTACGAGCAGTACTTC
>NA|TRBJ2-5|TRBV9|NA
CASSVAAGRLETQYF
TGTGCCAGCAGCGTAGCGGCAGGGAGGTTGGAGACCCAGTACTTC
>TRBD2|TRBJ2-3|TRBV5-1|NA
CASSPWGTSGGGTDTQYF
TGCGCCAGCAGCCCATGGGGGACTAGCGGGGGAGGCACAGATACGCAGTATTTT
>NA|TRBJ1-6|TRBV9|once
CASSVQGHSPLHF
TGTGCCAGCAGCGTTCAGGGACATTCACCCCTCCACTTT
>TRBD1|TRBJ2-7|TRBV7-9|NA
CASRRLLPGQGDYEQYF
TGTGCCAGCAGGCGACTTCTACCGGGACAGGGGGATTACGAGCAGTACTTC
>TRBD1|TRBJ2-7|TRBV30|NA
CAWSGGTARDEQYF
TGTGCCTGGAGTGGTGGGACAGCCCGGGACGAGCAGTACTTC
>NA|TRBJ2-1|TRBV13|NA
CASIGGATYNEQFF
TGTGCCAGCATCGGCGGGGCGACCTACAATGAGCAGTTCTTC
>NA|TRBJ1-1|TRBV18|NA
CASSPRMVNTEAFF
TGTGCCAGCTCACCAAGGATGGTGAACACTGAAGCTTTCTTT
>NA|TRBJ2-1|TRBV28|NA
CASSSRGPSNEQFF
TGTGCCAGCAGTTCCCGGGGCCCTTCCAATGAGCAGTTCTTC
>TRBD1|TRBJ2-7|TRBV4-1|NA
CASSREGTGSSYEQYF
TGCGCCAGCAGCCGTGAAGGGACAGGCAGCTCCTACGAGCAGTACTTC
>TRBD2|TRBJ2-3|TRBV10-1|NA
CASSGTGTSGASTDTQYF
TGCGCCAGCAGTGGGACCGGGACTAGCGGGGCTAGCACAGATACGCAGTATTTT
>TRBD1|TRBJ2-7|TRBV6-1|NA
CASSDERGDRLFYF
TGTGCCAGCAGCGACGAAAGAGGGGACAGATTGTTCTACTTC
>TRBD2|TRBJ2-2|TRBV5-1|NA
CASSLLSGGFTGELFF
TGCGCCAGCAGCTTGCTCAGCGGGGGGTTCACCGGGGAGCTGTTTTTT
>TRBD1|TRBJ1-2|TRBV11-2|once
CASSLQTGGAGGYTF
TGTGCCAGCAGCTTACAGACAGGGGGCGCGGGTGGCTACACCTTC
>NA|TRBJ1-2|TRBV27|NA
CASSLTYDGALAIANYGYTF
TGTGCCAGCAGTTTGACCTACGACGGGGCGTTGGCAATAGCTAACTATGGCTACACCTTC
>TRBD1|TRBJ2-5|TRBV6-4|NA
CASSEGQGSQETQYF
TGTGCCAGCAGTGAAGGACAGGGGTCCCAAGAGACCCAGTACTTC
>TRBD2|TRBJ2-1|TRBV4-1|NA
CASSRSSGVYNEQFF
TGCGCCAGCAGCCGCTCTAGCGGAGTCTACAATGAGCAGTTCTTC